This is a list of T cell receptor beta chains from one sample in a study of neurological immune-mediated disorders. A single record per CDR3 protein comes from TCRdb applying MiXCR to the 5' RACE reads. The profile shows about 38,000 distinct CDR3 sequences, 9.5% to 13% of them singletons. Input material: CD4+ T cells from blood. The receptors originated from a woman aged 25-40 years with HTLV-1-associated myelopathy (HAM/TSP). Both conserved end residues are trimmed from each CDR3. Each record gives: V gene, J gene, clone size, CDR3 protein. Rows give clone size only sometimes, using once, few, many, or a class for an expanded clone.

>TRBV20-1|TRBJ2-4|many
SAFRQGEAKNIQY
>TRBV5-1|TRBJ2-3|many
ASSPLQGSGDTQY
>TRBV7-2|TRBJ1-2|few
ASSSDAQGFHT
>TRBV12-3/TRBV12-4|TRBJ2-1|many
ASSDVSLISYNEQF
>TRBV7-2|TRBJ2-1|many
ASSNNRQGAGYEQF
>TRBV20-1|TRBJ1-2|many
SARAGTGPNYGYT
>TRBV5-1|TRBJ2-1|many
ASSLGQYNEQF
>TRBV5-1|TRBJ2-7|.
ASSLTGPLYEQY
>TRBV2|TRBJ2-2|many
ASTTGRAGELF
>TRBV27|TRBJ2-2|many
ASSLAGPPFTGELF
>TRBV10-3|TRBJ1-2|many
AISARRTGSDRFYGYT
>TRBV20-1|TRBJ2-7|many
SARGSDRVYEQY
>TRBV5-1|TRBJ1-2|many
ASSLGVGAYGYT
>TRBV5-1|TRBJ2-1|many
ASSWGRGGRNEQF